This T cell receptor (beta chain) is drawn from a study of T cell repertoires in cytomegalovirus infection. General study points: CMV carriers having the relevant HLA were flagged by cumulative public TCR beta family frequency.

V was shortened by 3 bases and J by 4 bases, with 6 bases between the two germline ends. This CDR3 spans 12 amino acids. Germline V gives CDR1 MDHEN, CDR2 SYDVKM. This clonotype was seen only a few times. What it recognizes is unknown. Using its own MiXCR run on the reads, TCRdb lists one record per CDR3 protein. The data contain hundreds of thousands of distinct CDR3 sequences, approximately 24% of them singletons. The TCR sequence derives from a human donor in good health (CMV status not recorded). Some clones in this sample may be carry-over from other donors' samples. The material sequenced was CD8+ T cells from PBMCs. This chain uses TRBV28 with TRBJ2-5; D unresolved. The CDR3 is CASSFDRETQYF. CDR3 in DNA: TGTGCCAGCAGTTTCGATCGAGAGACCCAGTACTTC.